Listed below are T cell receptor beta chains from one sample, sequenced in a study of T cell repertoires in cytomegalovirus infection. From the reads, TCRdb called clonotypes with MiXCR, one entry per CDR3 protein. The sample includes 150,000 or so distinct CDR3 sequences, 30% to 40% seen only once; the top ten take roughly half. These receptors' targets are unknown. Sequences were derived from CD8+ T cells from cultured PBMCs, sampled from culture after CMV antigen stimulation. Receptors originate from a human donor in good health (CMV status not recorded). Some clones in this sample may be carry-over from other donors' samples. CDR3s include the opening cysteine and the closing phenylalanine or tryptophan. D genes are given only for firm matches. Some rows have no size entry. The others give once, few or many, or a class for an expanded clone.

clone size	V gene	D gene	J gene	CDR3 DNA	CDR3 protein
many	TRBV12-3/TRBV12-4	TRBD2	TRBJ2-7	TGTGCCAGCAGTTTAGTTTGGCGGGGGATGCGAGAGCAGTACTTC	CASSLVWRGMREQYF
few	TRBV19	.	TRBJ1-5	TGTGCCAGTAGCATGGGCTGGATGGGCAATCAGCCCCAGCATTTT	CASSMGWMGNQPQHF
.	TRBV25-1	.	TRBJ1-1	TGTGCCAGCAGTGCAGGAGGGTGGAACACTGAAGCTTTCTTT	CASSAGGWNTEAFF
few	TRBV12-3/TRBV12-4	TRBD2	TRBJ2-4	TGTGCCAGCAGCCATTTGTGGGGGGGCAAAAACATTCAGTACTTC	CASSHLWGGKNIQYF
.	TRBV20-1	TRBD2	TRBJ2-2	TGCAGTGCTCATGGGGGGGAGCGGGGCAACACCGGGGAGCTGTTTTTT	CSAHGGERGNTGELFF
.	TRBV28	.	TRBJ2-1	TGTGCCAGCAGCCTAAGGCGGGGAGTGGATGAGCAGTTCTTC	CASSLRRGVDEQFF
.	TRBV11-2	.	TRBJ1-1	TGTGCCAGCAGCTCAAGGGCTCTCCCTTGGGGAGCTTTCTTT	CASSSRALPWGAFF
few	TRBV7-3	.	TRBJ1-5	TGTGCCAGCAGCTTAGGACAGAAAAATCAGCCCCAGCATTTT	CASSLGQKNQPQHF
few	TRBV28	.	TRBJ2-1	TGTGCCAGCACCCCCCGGGAAGGCGAACGCAATGAGCAGTTCTTC	CASTPREGERNEQFF
.	TRBV27	.	TRBJ2-1	TGTGCCAGCAGTTCCGACGCGGGGGCCGCCGGCAATGAGCAGTTCTTC	CASSSDAGAAGNEQFF
.	TRBV28	TRBD2	TRBJ2-1	TGTGCCAGCAGTTTATTGAAGCGGGGGATCTACAATGAGCAGTTCTTC	CASSLLKRGIYNEQFF
few	TRBV12-3/TRBV12-4	.	TRBJ1-1	TGTGCCAGCACCTTTGGAGGTTACACTGAAGCTTTCTTT	CASTFGGYTEAFF
.	TRBV12-3/TRBV12-4	.	TRBJ1-5	TGTGCCAGCAGCCTTTCCGGGACCCATAGCAATCAGCCCCAGCATTTT	CASSLSGTHSNQPQHF
many	TRBV12-3/TRBV12-4	.	TRBJ1-1	TGTGCCAGCAGTTTGTTGGGGGGCCGAAACACTGAAGCTTTCTTT	CASSLLGGRNTEAFF
.	TRBV12-3/TRBV12-4	TRBD2	TRBJ2-3	TGTGCCAGCATTCCCGGGACTAGCGGTGCAGATACGCAGTATTTT	CASIPGTSGADTQYF
.	TRBV6-1	.	TRBJ1-1	TGTGCCATCGGGGGGCTTTTGAACACTGAAGCTTTCTTT	CAIGGLLNTEAFF
.	TRBV7-8	TRBD2	TRBJ2-3	TGTGCCAGCAGCCTGTTCCTACGCGGGGGACCCACAGATACGCAGTATTTT	CASSLFLRGGPTDTQYF
.	TRBV7-6	.	TRBJ1-6	TGTGCCAGCAGCTTGGGGGGGGGGTTCGGCTCACCCCTCCACTTT	CASSLGGGFGSPLHF
.	TRBV30	TRBD1	TRBJ1-2	TGTGCCTGGACGTTTAGTAGACAGGGCGGCTACACCTTC	CAWTFSRQGGYTF
few	TRBV10-2	TRBD1	TRBJ2-7	TGCGCCAGCAGTGAGTCCCGACAGGGTTTATACGAGCAGTACTTC	CASSESRQGLYEQYF
.	TRBV19	.	TRBJ2-1	TGTGCCAGTAGTGGACCGTCAGGATACAATGAGCAGTTCTTC	CASSGPSGYNEQFF
.	TRBV28	TRBD1	TRBJ1-5	TGTGCCAGCAGTACGGACAGGGAAACGATCAGGTGGCAGCCCCATCATTTT	CASSTDRETIRWQPHHF
.	TRBV20-1	.	TRBJ2-3	TGCAGTGCTAGAGATTGGGACGTCAGCACAGATACGCAGTATTTT	CSARDWDVSTDTQYF
.	TRBV9	.	TRBJ2-1	TGTGCCAGCAGCGTAGATTTGGGGAATAATGAGCAGTTCTTC	CASSVDLGNNEQFF
many	TRBV20-1	TRBD1	TRBJ1-1	TGCGGCCTACACAGGGGGAGTAGCACTGAAGCTTTCTTT	CGLHRGSSTEAFF
.	TRBV30	.	TRBJ2-2	TGTGCCTGGACCGGGGTCACCGGGGAGCTGTTTTTT	CAWTGVTGELFF